This T cell receptor beta chain was profiled in a study of cytomegalovirus exposure and HLA in healthy donors. This PCR relied on a set of 60 Vbeta primers and 13 Jbeta primers. Repertoires were generated with immunoSEQ multiplex PCR, while TCRdb's copy carries only in-frame clones and drops some. The table lists some 150,000 clones, around 80% of them singletons. Germline lookup yields CDR1 MGHDK and CDR2 SYGVNS. Trimming cost V 4 bases and J 0 bases, with 10 bases left between them. The CDR3 is made up of 15 amino acids. The sequencing sample was made of PBMCs. The source of this sequence is a female donor in good health and CMV-seropositive. V usage is TRBV25-1 and J usage is TRBJ2-1; possible D gene TRBD1, 6 bases. The CDR3 sequence is CASSGDTSSYNEQFF. The CDR3, as DNA: TGTGCCAGCAGTGGGGACACCAGCTCCTACAATGAGCAGTTCTTC.